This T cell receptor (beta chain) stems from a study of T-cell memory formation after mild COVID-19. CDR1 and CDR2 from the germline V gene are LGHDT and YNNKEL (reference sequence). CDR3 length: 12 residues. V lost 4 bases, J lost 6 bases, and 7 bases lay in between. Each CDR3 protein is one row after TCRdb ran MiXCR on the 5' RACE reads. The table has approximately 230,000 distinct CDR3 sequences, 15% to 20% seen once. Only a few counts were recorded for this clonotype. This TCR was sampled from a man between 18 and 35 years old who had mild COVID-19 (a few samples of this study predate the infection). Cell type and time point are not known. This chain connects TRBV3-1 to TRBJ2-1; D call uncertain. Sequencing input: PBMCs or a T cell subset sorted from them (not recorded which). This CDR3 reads CASSPIGNEQFF. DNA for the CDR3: TGTGCCAGCAGCCCCATCGGCAATGAGCAGTTCTTC.